The sample holds a few counts of the clone carrying this T cell receptor beta chain. The antigen is undetermined. The data belong to a study of regulatory T cells. Notes on the study in general: In CD3G-deficient patients, conventional CD4+ T cells were enriched for hydrophobic CDR3 residues at positions 6 and 7.

Amplification used 52 TRBV primers and 13 TRBJ primers. Assay: immunoSEQ multiplex PCR; the TCRdb copy retains only in-frame clones and omits some. The data contain about 23,000 clones, roughly 84% of them singletons. CDR1 and CDR2 (germline): MNHNS, SASEGT. The CDR3 has 15 residues. The trim removed 5 bases at V and 3 bases at J, leaving 9 bases unmatched. The clonotype was recovered from a child aged 5 to 17 with CD3G deficiency. The sequenced material came from conventional CD4+ T cells sorted from blood. The chain joins TRBV6-1 to TRBJ2-7; TRBD2 matches 8 bases. The chain's CDR3 is CASSFGTRRSYEQYF. The CDR3 coding sequence is TGTGCCAGCAGTTTCGGGACTAGGCGTAGCTACGAGCAGTACTTC.